The rows below give T cell receptor beta chains drawn from one sample of a study of glioma-infiltrating T cells after dendritic cell vaccination. The method was immunoSEQ multiplex PCR; TCRdb's version includes in-frame clones alone and lacks a portion of them. This sample has approximately 64,000 clones, with 80% to 85% found just once. Sequences were derived from blood, sampled before dendritic cell vaccination. The receptors come from a human donor with glioblastoma. The conserved cysteine and the conserved F or W are not part of the CDR3 here. A D gene is named only where the DNA matches it firmly.

>TRBD2|TRBV6-1
ASRTSGGPQEQY
>TRBD1|TRBV5-1
ASSLAGGGQDHYEQY
>TRBD1|TRBV13
ASSSLGQGVEKLF
>.|TRBV4-1
ASSQSAQNIQY
>TRBD1|TRBV28
ASTSLDRGPEQY
>.|TRBV7-2
ASSYPIASASPDTQY
>TRBD1|TRBV5-1
ASSSQGAAYEQY
>TRBD2|TRBV7-6
ASSPAGGSFYNEQF
>TRBD2|TRBV27
ASSLSGGHQF
>.|TRBV4-1
ASSQGSYTPYGYT
>.|TRBV11-3
ASSLGDREAF
>.|TRBV4-2
ASSRSFVETQY
>.|TRBV5-1
ASSGDTLNTEAF
>.|TRBV28
ASSFVLRTYEQY
>TRBD2|TRBV5-1
ASSLSGGAVLETQY
>TRBD1|TRBV5-1
ASSSTGRSSYEQY
>.|TRBV5-1
ASSLAGSLAYGYT
>.|TRBV28
ASSLVQGRNQPQH
>.|TRBV5-1
ASSLGQGSYNEQF
>.|TRBV5-1
ASRETGNYGYT
>TRBD1|TRBV6-1
ASSGRGQASGEQF
>.|TRBV5-4
ASSLGRADAYEQY